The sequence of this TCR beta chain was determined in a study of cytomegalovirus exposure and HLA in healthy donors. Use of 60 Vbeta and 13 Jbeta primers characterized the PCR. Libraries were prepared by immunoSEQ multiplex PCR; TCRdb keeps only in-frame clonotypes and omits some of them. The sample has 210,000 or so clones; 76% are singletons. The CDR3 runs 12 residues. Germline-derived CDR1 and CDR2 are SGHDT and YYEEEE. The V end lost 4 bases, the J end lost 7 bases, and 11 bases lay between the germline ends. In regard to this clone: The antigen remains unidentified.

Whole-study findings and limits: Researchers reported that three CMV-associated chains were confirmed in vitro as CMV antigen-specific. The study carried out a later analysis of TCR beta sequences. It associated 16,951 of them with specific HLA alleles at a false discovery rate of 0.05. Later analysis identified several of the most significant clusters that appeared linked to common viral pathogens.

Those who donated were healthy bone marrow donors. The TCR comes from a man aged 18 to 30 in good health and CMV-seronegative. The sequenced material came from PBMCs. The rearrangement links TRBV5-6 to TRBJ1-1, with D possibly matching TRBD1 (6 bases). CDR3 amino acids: CASSGLDSEAFF. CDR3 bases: TGTGCCAGCAGCGGCCTGGACAGTGAAGCTTTCTTT.